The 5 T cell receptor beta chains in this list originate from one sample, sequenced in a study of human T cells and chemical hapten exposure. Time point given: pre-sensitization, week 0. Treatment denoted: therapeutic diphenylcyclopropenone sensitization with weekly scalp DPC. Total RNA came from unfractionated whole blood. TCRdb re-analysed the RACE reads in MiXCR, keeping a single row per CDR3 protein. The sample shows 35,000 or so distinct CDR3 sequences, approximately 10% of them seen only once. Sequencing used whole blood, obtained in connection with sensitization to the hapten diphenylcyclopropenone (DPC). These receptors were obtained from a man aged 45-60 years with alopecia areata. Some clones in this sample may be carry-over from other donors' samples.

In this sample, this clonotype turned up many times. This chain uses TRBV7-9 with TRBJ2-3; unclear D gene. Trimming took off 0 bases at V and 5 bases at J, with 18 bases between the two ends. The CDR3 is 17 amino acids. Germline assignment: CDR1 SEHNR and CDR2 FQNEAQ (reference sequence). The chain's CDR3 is CASSLADSAAHLDTQYF. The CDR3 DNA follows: TGTGCCAGCAGCTTAGCTGATTCGGCGGCCCACCTAGATACGCAGTATTTT.

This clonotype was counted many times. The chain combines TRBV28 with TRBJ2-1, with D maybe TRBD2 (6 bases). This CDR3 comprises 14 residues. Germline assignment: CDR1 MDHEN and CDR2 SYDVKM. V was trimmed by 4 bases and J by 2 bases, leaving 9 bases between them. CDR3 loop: CASSSPSAYNEQFF. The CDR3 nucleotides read TGTGCCAGCAGTTCCCCTAGCGCCTACAATGAGCAGTTCTTC.

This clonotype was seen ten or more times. CDR3 in amino acids: CSARVDSPGEETQYF. Here the CDR3 DNA reads TGCAGTGCTAGAGTCGATTCGCCAGGGGAAGAGACCCAGTACTTC. The chain is built from TRBV20-1 and TRBJ2-5, with TRBD1 as a possible D gene (6 bases). The CDR3 is 15 amino acids. Germline V CDR1 and CDR2: DFQATT, SNEGSKA (reference sequence). Between the trimmed V and J ends, which lost 1 base and 3 bases, there was a span of 15 bases.

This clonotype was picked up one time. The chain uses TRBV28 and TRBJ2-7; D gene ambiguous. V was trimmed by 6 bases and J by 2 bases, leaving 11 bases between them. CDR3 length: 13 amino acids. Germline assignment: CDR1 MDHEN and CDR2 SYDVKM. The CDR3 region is CASSFTGPYEQYF. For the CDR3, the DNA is TGTGCCAGCAGCTTTACCGGCCCCTACGAGCAGTACTTC.

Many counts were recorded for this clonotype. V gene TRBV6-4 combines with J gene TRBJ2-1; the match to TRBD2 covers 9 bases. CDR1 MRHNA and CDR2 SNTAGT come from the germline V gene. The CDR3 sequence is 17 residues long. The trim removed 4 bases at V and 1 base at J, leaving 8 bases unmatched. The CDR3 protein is CASSVYSGRWSYNEQFF. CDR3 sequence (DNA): TGTGCCAGCAGTGTTTATAGCGGGAGATGGTCCTACAATGAGCAGTTCTTC.